A single T cell receptor beta chain is shown here with its context. The data were taken from a study of response to subunit inactivated influenza vaccine. MiXCR, applied by TCRdb to the RT-PCR reads, yields one record per CDR3 protein. Seen here are 600,000 to 850,000 distinct CDR3 sequences, around 13% observed once, and the top ten hold approximately 7.6%. V shed 5 bases, J shed 8 bases, and the junction held 9 bases outside the gene matches. The CDR3 loop spans 15 amino acids. The germline gives CDR1 SGHTA, CDR2 FQGNSA. This chain links TRBV7-2 with TRBJ2-1, with 10 bases that match TRBD1. The sequence came from a middle-aged man who received an inactivated influenza vaccine. Material: PBMCs from blood, obtained 14 days before vaccination. The CDR3, as DNA: TGTGCCAGCAGCGGAGGGACAGGGGCGTACGATGAGCAGTTCTTC. It codes for CASSGGTGAYDEQFF.